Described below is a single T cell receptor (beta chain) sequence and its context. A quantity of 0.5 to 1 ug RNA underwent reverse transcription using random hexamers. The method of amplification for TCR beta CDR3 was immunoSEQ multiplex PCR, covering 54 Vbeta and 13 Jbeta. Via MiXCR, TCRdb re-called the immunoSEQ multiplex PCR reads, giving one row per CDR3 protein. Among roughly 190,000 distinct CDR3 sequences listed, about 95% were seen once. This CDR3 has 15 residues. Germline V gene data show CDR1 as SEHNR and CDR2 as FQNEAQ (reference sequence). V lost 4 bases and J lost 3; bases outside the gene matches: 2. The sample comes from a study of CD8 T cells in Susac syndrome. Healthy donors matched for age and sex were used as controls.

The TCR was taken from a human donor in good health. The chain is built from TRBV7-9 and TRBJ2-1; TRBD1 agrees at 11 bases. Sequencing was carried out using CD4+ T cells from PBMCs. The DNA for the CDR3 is TGTGCCAGCAGCTGGACAGGGGGCGGCTACAATGAGCAGTTCTTC. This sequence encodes CASSWTGGGYNEQFF. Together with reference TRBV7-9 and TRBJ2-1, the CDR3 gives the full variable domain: DTGVSQNPRHKITKRGQNVTFRCDPISEHNRLYWYRQTLGQGPEFLTYFQNEAQLEKSRLLSDRFSAERPKGSFSTLEIQRTEQGDSAMYLCASSWTGGGYNEQFFGPGTRLTVL.